The present TCR beta chain was sequenced within a study of cytomegalovirus exposure and HLA in healthy donors. Study summary: HLA-typed donors were the source of approximately 88 million unique TCRs, which an early data release held.

Comments on this clone: As yet, its antigen is unknown.

Overall study findings and caveats: The availability of immune exposure information extended only to CMV serostatus. It emerged from a later analysis that several of the most significant clusters appeared to be linked to common viral pathogens.

Primers included in the PCR were 60 Vbeta and 13 Jbeta primers. TCRdb keeps only in-frame clones here, not all; method: immunoSEQ multiplex PCR. The sample carries roughly 120,000 clones, around 80% recorded once. This clonotype originated in a woman in her sixties in good health and CMV-seropositive. Sequencing was done on a sample of PBMCs.

The CDR3 loop is CASSTQGARYTF. The CDR3 DNA reads as TGTGCCAGCAGTACACAGGGGGCCCGCTACACCTTC. The chain uses TRBV27 and TRBJ1-2; 9 positions agree with TRBD1. The CDR3 is 12 amino acids. The V gene end was trimmed by 5 bases and the J gene end by 9 bases; junction bases not matched to a gene: 4. Germline V CDR1 and CDR2: MNHEY, SMNVEV (reference sequence).